These T cell receptor beta chains were read from a single sample in a study of cytomegalovirus exposure and HLA in healthy donors. Some clones are missing from TCRdb's copy, which holds only in-frame ones; the method was immunoSEQ multiplex PCR. The sample has 150,000 or so clones, roughly 79% seen once. Sequenced material: PBMCs. The receptor set was obtained from a man younger than 45 in good health and CMV-seronegative. Both conserved end residues are part of each CDR3. The order of the fields is V gene, D gene, J gene, CDR3 protein. The D gene is left open where the match is weak.

v_gene: TRBV7-9; d_gene: -; j_gene: TRBJ2-3; CDR3aa: CASSLGVREGQTDTQYF
v_gene: TRBV27; d_gene: TRBD1; j_gene: TRBJ2-1; CDR3aa: CASSLSGQGYYNEQFF
v_gene: TRBV7-9; d_gene: TRBD1; j_gene: TRBJ2-7; CDR3aa: CASSDDRGAYEQYF
v_gene: TRBV28; d_gene: -; j_gene: TRBJ2-7; CDR3aa: CASSLTGARDREYEQYF
v_gene: TRBV7-2; d_gene: TRBD2; j_gene: TRBJ2-7; CDR3aa: CASSYPGLGSLREQYF
v_gene: TRBV4-1; d_gene: TRBD2; j_gene: TRBJ2-1; CDR3aa: CASSQVSGWEQFF
v_gene: TRBV5-1; d_gene: TRBD2; j_gene: TRBJ2-1; CDR3aa: CASSVPGLRNNEQFF
v_gene: TRBV7-2; d_gene: -; j_gene: TRBJ2-7; CDR3aa: CASSLGPGFYEQYF
v_gene: TRBV5-1; d_gene: -; j_gene: TRBJ2-1; CDR3aa: CASSLAIAATYNEQFF
v_gene: TRBV5-4; d_gene: TRBD2; j_gene: TRBJ2-5; CDR3aa: CASSLFLAGGPRETQYF
v_gene: TRBV28; d_gene: -; j_gene: TRBJ1-2; CDR3aa: CASNTVNYGYTF
v_gene: TRBV19; d_gene: TRBD1; j_gene: TRBJ2-7; CDR3aa: CASSMNRGSYEQYF
v_gene: TRBV30; d_gene: TRBD2; j_gene: TRBJ2-7; CDR3aa: CAWSGLAGVRPSEQYF
v_gene: TRBV6-1; d_gene: -; j_gene: TRBJ1-2; CDR3aa: CASSEDLGQSYGYTF
v_gene: TRBV7-6; d_gene: -; j_gene: TRBJ1-1; CDR3aa: CASSLGEMNTEAFF
v_gene: TRBV21-1; d_gene: -; j_gene: TRBJ2-2; CDR3aa: CASGGVLNTGELFF
v_gene: TRBV9; d_gene: -; j_gene: TRBJ1-5; CDR3aa: CASSPREGPGNQPQHF
v_gene: TRBV10-3; d_gene: -; j_gene: TRBJ1-1; CDR3aa: CAISLGNGGNTEAFF
v_gene: TRBV7-6; d_gene: -; j_gene: TRBJ2-7; CDR3aa: CASSLGGDGPYEQYF
v_gene: TRBV28; d_gene: -; j_gene: TRBJ1-4; CDR3aa: CASRLGGANEKLFF
v_gene: TRBV11-2; d_gene: -; j_gene: TRBJ2-7; CDR3aa: CASSLDRPTGFEQYF
v_gene: TRBV29-1; d_gene: TRBD1; j_gene: TRBJ1-1; CDR3aa: CSADDRGLAFF
v_gene: TRBV9; d_gene: -; j_gene: TRBJ1-6; CDR3aa: CASSVASSSYNSPLHF
v_gene: TRBV6-6; d_gene: -; j_gene: TRBJ1-3; CDR3aa: CASSGRPGSGNTIYF
v_gene: TRBV10-3; d_gene: -; j_gene: TRBJ2-5; CDR3aa: CAISEVWQGTETQYF
v_gene: TRBV7-2; d_gene: TRBD1; j_gene: TRBJ2-7; CDR3aa: CASSFGQGTYEQYF
v_gene: TRBV15; d_gene: -; j_gene: TRBJ2-4; CDR3aa: CATSRDKGLAKNIQYF
v_gene: TRBV2; d_gene: TRBD2; j_gene: TRBJ2-1; CDR3aa: CASSAPGGENEQFF
v_gene: TRBV6-4; d_gene: TRBD2; j_gene: TRBJ2-6; CDR3aa: CASGEGTGANVLTF
v_gene: TRBV5-4; d_gene: TRBD1; j_gene: TRBJ1-1; CDR3aa: CASSLSDRGHTEAFF
v_gene: TRBV2; d_gene: TRBD1; j_gene: TRBJ1-6; CDR3aa: CASSQDRVDSPLHF